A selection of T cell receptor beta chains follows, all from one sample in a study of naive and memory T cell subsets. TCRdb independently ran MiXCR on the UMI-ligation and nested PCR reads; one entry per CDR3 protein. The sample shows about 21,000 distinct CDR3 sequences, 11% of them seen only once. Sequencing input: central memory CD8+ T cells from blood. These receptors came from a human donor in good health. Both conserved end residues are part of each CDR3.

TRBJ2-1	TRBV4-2	CASSQIGGDVFF
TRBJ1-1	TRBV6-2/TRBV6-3	CASSYVVKGPNTEAFF
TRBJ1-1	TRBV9	CASRRGTGMNTEAFF
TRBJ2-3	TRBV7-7	CASSPSGGRWEDTQYF
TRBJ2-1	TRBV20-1	CSAGLAGGPVNEQFF
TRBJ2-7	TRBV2	CASSVTGGGSYEQYF
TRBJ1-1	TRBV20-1	CSATQGSGTEAFF
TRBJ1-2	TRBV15	CATSRPGRIDYTNYGYTF
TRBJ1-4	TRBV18	CASSPAGGEKLFF
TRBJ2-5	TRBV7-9	CASSLDTAGAPPEETQYF
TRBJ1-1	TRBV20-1	CSAPDPLKGVEAFF
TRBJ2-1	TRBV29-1	CSVESLREGLNNEQFF
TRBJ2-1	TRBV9	CASSVAGDGNEQFF
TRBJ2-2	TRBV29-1	CSVVSAENTGELFF
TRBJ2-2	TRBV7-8	CASRNPGAGAGELFF
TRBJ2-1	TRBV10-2	CASSDSGDYNEQFF
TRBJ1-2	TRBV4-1	CASSQQTNYGYTF
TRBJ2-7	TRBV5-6	CASTRPAGPVLEEQYF
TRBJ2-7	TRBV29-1	CSVQDNPYEQYF
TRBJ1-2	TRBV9	CASSGFGQDYGYTF
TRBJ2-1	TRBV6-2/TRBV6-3	CASRLSYNEQFF
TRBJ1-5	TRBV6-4	CASTRANTPDQPQHF
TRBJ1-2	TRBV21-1	CASRRTDRGYGYTF
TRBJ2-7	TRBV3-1	CASSHGPKTGLYEQYF
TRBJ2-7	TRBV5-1	CASSLASGYEQYF